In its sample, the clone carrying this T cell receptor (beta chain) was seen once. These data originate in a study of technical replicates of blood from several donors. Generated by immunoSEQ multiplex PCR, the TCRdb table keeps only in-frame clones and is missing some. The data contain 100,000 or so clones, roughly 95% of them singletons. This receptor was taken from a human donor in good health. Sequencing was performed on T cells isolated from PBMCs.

CDR3 nucleotides: TGTGCCAGCAGCCTTACCAGGGGGATGGGCACTGAAGCTTTCTTT. It translates to CASSLTRGMGTEAFF. This rearrangement joins TRBV5-5 to TRBJ1-1; 7 positions agree with TRBD1. V was pared by 4 bases and J by 4 bases, with 10 bases of the junction left unmatched. CDR1 is SGHKS, CDR2 YYEKEE, per germline (reference sequence). This CDR3 comprises 15 residues.